The rows below give T cell receptor beta chains drawn from one sample of a study of cytomegalovirus exposure and HLA in healthy donors. Only in-frame clones appear in the TCRdb table, and some are missing; sequencing was by immunoSEQ multiplex PCR. The table includes more than 200,000 clones, roughly 79% detected once. The material sequenced was PBMCs. These receptors all come from a man between 18 and 35 years old in good health and CMV-seronegative. The CDR3 runs from the conserved cysteine through the conserved F or W.

V gene | CDR3 protein
TRBV5-6 | CASSSEGAWDRPYNEQFF
TRBV14 | CASSQDWGRTEAFF
TRBV15 | CATSSWRRSTDTQYF
TRBV25-1 | CASSELTGGSYEQYF
TRBV6-5 | CASSSGGGQETQYF
TRBV14 | CASSQDLAGGPNEQFF
TRBV9 | CASSGWTGYNEQFF
TRBV10-3 | CAISESVAVHPYEQYF
TRBV7-2 | CASSLPENTEAFF
TRBV10-3 | CAISQPTGLAGGTGELFF
TRBV6-4 | CASSDPLGLAGEENNEQFF
TRBV6-1 | CASTTDRANEKLFF
TRBV9 | CASSVDLEGAGNEQFF
TRBV18 | CASSAGTGNTEAFF
TRBV18 | CASTGQENQPQHF
TRBV4-3 | CASSPEGRVGNEKLFF
TRBV6-6 | CASSYGDSYEQYF
TRBV5-4 | CASSLKTGNPYEQYF
TRBV11-2 | CASSLSGDGYTF
TRBV28 | CASSRSGGGDYNEQFF
TRBV7-9 | CASSATSGSSSYNEQFF
TRBV2 | CASGPLMNTEAFF
TRBV7-9 | CASSFLPAMDNNYGYTF
TRBV7-9 | CASSLGEEAFF
TRBV30 | CAWKKTGGADQPQHF
TRBV6-5 | CASSEQDRVGEQYF
TRBV5-6 | CASSLAKPGQVATEAFF
TRBV28 | CASSLGVTSGSYEQYF
TRBV6-4 | CASSLGLAGANEQFF
TRBV7-6 | CASSPEGAEAFF
TRBV6-1 | CASRLWGTKNTEAFF
TRBV5-4 | CASSSGGLTSGRASTDTQYF
TRBV5-1 | CASSFSPPGLAGDGEQFF
TRBV5-8 | CASSLAKETQYF
TRBV30 | CAWSQSWTGWHTF
TRBV7-9 | CASSLDLGLNSGNTIYF
TRBV5-1 | CASSFGGSNQPQHF
TRBV6-1 | CASSEPFWAGASLPLYEQYF
TRBV7-9 | CASSLGIGAETQYF
TRBV7-2 | CASSQQGDTEAFF
TRBV7-2 | CASSSWTGDYEKLFF
TRBV30 | CAWSVPSEGFKQYF
TRBV27 | CASSSLRREGNYGYTF
TRBV19 | CASSMGARNEQFF
TRBV19 | CASTETGVSGNTIYF
TRBV9 | CASSVGASGSGETQYF
TRBV6-6 | CASRRRTGVSTDTQYF
TRBV28 | CASSLGQTNPTNTGELFF
TRBV28 | CASSLRGQPQHF
TRBV6-5 | CASNYYGTEAFF
TRBV19 | CASSIRLNQPQHF
TRBV7-6 | CASSATGEDTQYF
TRBV7-9 | CASSFPPTGADSNQPQHF
TRBV19 | CASSMVDARGAFF
TRBV28 | CASSLFGTSGPPGELFF
TRBV28 | CASSLAGRSQHF